This passage covers 9 T cell receptor beta chains from one sample sequenced in a study of T cell responses to AZD1222 COVID-19 vaccine. Sequenced by immunoSEQ multiplex PCR; TCRdb stores in-frame clones only, minus some. The table has more than 150,000 clones, almost 90% seen once. Here the sequenced sample was peripheral blood, taken on day 0 of AZD1222 vaccination. The receptors were sampled from an adult in good health.

This sequence joins TRBV19 and TRBJ2-1; 8 bases align to TRBD1. The V gene end was trimmed by 4 bases and the J gene end by 7 bases; junction bases not matched to a gene: 6. Germline lookup yields CDR1 LNHDA and CDR2 SQIVND (reference sequence). The CDR3 runs to 14 residues. The CDR3 sequence: CASSTGRGPNEQFF. Written as DNA, the CDR3 is TGTGCCAGTAGTACCGGCAGGGGGCCGAATGAGCAGTTCTTC.

The V gene is TRBV4-2, the J gene TRBJ2-7, with D tentatively TRBD2 (6 bases). The CDR3 runs to 17 residues. V was cut by 0 bases and J by 3 bases, with 18 bases left in between. Germline V CDR1 and CDR2: LGHNA, YNFKEQ. In nucleotides, the CDR3 is TGTGCCAGCAGCCAAGAGAGTGGTAGCGGAGGACACTACGAGCAGTACTTC. This encodes CASSQESGSGGHYEQYF.

The chain recombines TRBV2 with TRBJ2-1; D is unresolved. Looked up from germline, CDR1 is SNHLY and CDR2 is FYNNEI. The CDR3 is 13 amino acids. The V end lost 1 base, the J end lost 9 bases, and 10 bases lay between the germline ends. The CDR3 loop reads CASSEGLRSEQFF. The CDR3 DNA follows: TGTGCCAGCAGTGAAGGTCTTCGTTCTGAGCAGTTCTTC.

The chain joins TRBV6-1 to TRBJ1-5, with D possibly TRBD1 on 6 matching bases. The V end lost 2 bases, the J end lost 7 bases, and 12 bases lay between the germline ends. This CDR3 contains 14 residues. The V gene's germline CDR1 is MNHNS and CDR2 SASEGT. CDR3 sequence (DNA): TGTGCCAGCAGTGAATTTGGCAGGGGCCAGCCCCAGCATTTT. Translation gives CASSEFGRGQPQHF.

The chain couples TRBV9 to TRBJ2-1; 9 nucleotides agree with TRBD2. The CDR3 is 15 amino acids. V was clipped by 3 bases and J by 6 bases; unmatched bases: 7. Germline V lookup: CDR1 SGDLS, CDR2 YYNGEE. For the CDR3, the DNA is TGTGCCAGCAGCGCCATAGCGGGAGCCTCCAATGAGCAGTTCTTC. Amino acid sequence: CASSAIAGASNEQFF.

The chain recombines TRBV28 with TRBJ2-7; 9 bases are shared with TRBD2. Trimming took 5 bases from V and 2 from J; bases not matched to a gene: 10. The CDR3 spans 16 residues. Germline CDR1 MDHEN, CDR2 SYDVKM. Written as DNA, the CDR3 is TGTGCCAGCAGTCTACCCCCTAGCGGGGTTGCCTACGAGCAGTACTTC. Its protein is CASSLPPSGVAYEQYF.

The chain joins TRBV18 to TRBJ1-1; D is unclear. Trimming took off 2 bases at V and 4 bases at J, with 8 bases between the two ends. The length of the CDR3 is 13 residues. Germline assignment: CDR1 KGHSH and CDR2 LQKENI. The DNA for the CDR3 is TGTGCCAGCTCACCAGGGGTTGGCACTGAAGCTTTCTTT. This encodes CASSPGVGTEAFF.

Comments on this clone: This same CDR3 is encoded by further DNA sequences in the sample. The chain uses TRBV9 and TRBJ1-5; D is perhaps TRBD1 (6 bases). V lost 0 bases, J lost 1 base, and 8 bases lay in between. This CDR3 is 15 amino acids long. The germline gives CDR1 SGDLS, CDR2 YYNGEE. This chain's CDR3 is CASSVGGASNQPQHF. CDR3 bases: TGTGCCAGCAGCGTAGGGGGGGCCAGCAATCAGCCCCAGCATTTT.

The genes are TRBV4-2 and TRBJ2-7; 13 positions match TRBD2. V trimming: 4 bases; J trimming: 5 bases; junction bases outside the gene matches: 11. Germline CDR1 reads LGHNA; CDR2 reads YNFKEQ. CDR3 length equals 17 residues. The CDR3 spells CASSPIVATSGRNEQYF. The DNA of the CDR3 is TGTGCCAGCAGCCCCATCGTGGCGACTAGCGGGAGGAACGAGCAGTACTTC.